The 19 T cell receptor beta chains listed next were all sequenced from one sample in a study of T cells in Graves' hyperthyroidism and ophthalmopathy. RNA transcripts gave rise to amplified TCR beta CDR3 regions. Researchers ran a first-round RT-PCR on the TCR CDR3 using the HTBI primer set. Via MiXCR, TCRdb re-called the multiplex PCR reads, giving one row per CDR3 protein. Found here are about 370,000 distinct CDR3 sequences, 12% to 15% of them singletons; the top ten hold roughly a fifth. The sequenced material came from blood. Receptors were obtained from an older woman with Graves' ophthalmopathy.

This clonotype turned up a few times. The chain uses TRBV7-2 and TRBJ1-1; D gene ambiguous. V dropped 7 bases and J dropped 0 bases, with 18 bases sitting between them. CDR3 size: 16 residues. From germline, CDR1 is SGHTA and CDR2 FQGNSA. DNA of the CDR3: TGTGCCAGCACCCTCGGATCGCGGATTATGAACACTGAAGCTTTCTTT. Protein sequence: CASTLGSRIMNTEAFF.

This clonotype was found many times. The CDR3 loop is CASSLRVSGSNQPQHF. In nucleotides, the CDR3 is TGTGCCAGCAGCCTACGGGTGTCCGGGAGCAATCAGCCCCAGCATTTT. The chain joins TRBV5-8 to TRBJ1-5; no firm D call. Germline lookup yields CDR1 SGHTS and CDR2 YDEGEE. This CDR3 has 16 residues. Between the trimmed V and J ends, which lost 4 bases and 1 base, there was a span of 15 bases.

This clonotype came up many times. The chain joins TRBV11-2 to TRBJ2-1; D is undetermined. Trimming removed 1 base from V and 6 bases from J, with 16 bases in between. This CDR3 comprises 16 residues. CDR1 is SGHAT, CDR2 FQNNGV, per germline. This CDR3 is CASSLVPSVTVNEQFF. The CDR3 DNA reads TGTGCCAGCAGCTTAGTGCCGTCCGTTACTGTCAATGAGCAGTTCTTC.

In this sample, this clonotype turned up many times. The V and J genes are TRBV6-5 and TRBJ2-5; 9 bases are shared with TRBD2. From germline, CDR1 is MNHEY and CDR2 SVGAGI. This CDR3 is built from 15 residues. J was trimmed by 5 bases and V by 0 bases; bases with no gene match: 4. CDR3 bases: TGTGCCAGCAGTTACTCGGTAGCGGGAGTTGAGACCCAGTACTTC. It is translated as CASSYSVAGVETQYF.

This clonotype was seen repeatedly, ten times or more. The gene calls are TRBV20-1 and TRBJ1-2; D gene ambiguous. Germline CDR1 and CDR2: DFQATT and SNEGSKA (reference sequence). Trimming cost V 0 bases and J 4 bases, with 12 bases left between them. The CDR3 extends over 14 amino acids. CDR3 in amino acids: CSARESGGIYGYTF. For the CDR3, the DNA is TGCAGTGCTAGAGAGTCGGGAGGGATCTATGGCTACACCTTC.

This clonotype has a count of ten or more. The chain recombines TRBV12-3 or TRBV12-4 with TRBJ2-3; the D gene could be TRBD1 or TRBD2 (6 bases each). Trimming took off 6 bases at V and 4 bases at J, with 17 bases between the two ends. The CDR3 is 15 amino acids. The CDR3 loop reads CASRAERGVADTQYF. Here the CDR3 DNA reads TGTGCCAGCAGGGCCGAGAGGGGGGTTGCAGATACGCAGTATTTT.

This clonotype was observed at least ten times. This chain uses TRBV27 with TRBJ2-5, with TRBD1 as a possible D gene (7 bases). This CDR3 comprises 18 residues. CDR1 MNHEY and CDR2 SMNVEV come from the germline V gene (reference sequence). V shed 3 bases and J shed 1 base, with 21 bases lying between them. The DNA of the CDR3 is TGTGCCAGCAGTTTGGGAGCGGCGGCAGGGGGGATCCAAGAGACCCAGTACTTC. Translation: CASSLGAAAGGIQETQYF.

The V and J genes are TRBV29-1 and TRBJ2-2; no definite D call. CDR3 length equals 13 residues. The germline V and J ends were trimmed by 1 base and 2 bases, with 5 bases remaining between them. From germline, CDR1 is SQVTM and CDR2 ANQGSEA. CDR3 nucleotides: TGCAGCGTTGAAGGTTTAAACACCGGGGAGCTGTTTTTT. Its protein is CSVEGLNTGELFF.

In its sample, this clonotype was seen many times. V usage is TRBV7-8 and J usage is TRBJ2-3; D call uncertain. Germline V gene data show CDR1 as SGHVS and CDR2 as FQNEAQ. CDR3 length: 14 residues. Trimming removed 1 base from V and 4 bases from J, with 9 bases in between. The CDR3 region is CASSLVQASDTQYF. The CDR3 coding sequence is TGTGCCAGCAGCTTAGTCCAGGCTTCAGATACGCAGTATTTT.

This clonotype showed up many times. The CDR3, as DNA: TGCAGTGCTAGAGACCCGGGAGGTACCTACGAGCAGTACTTC. Its translation is CSARDPGGTYEQYF. The chain recombines TRBV20-1 with TRBJ2-7; 7 bases agree with TRBD2. Germline values: CDR1 DFQATT, CDR2 SNEGSKA (reference sequence). CDR3 length: 14 residues. J was trimmed by 2 bases and V by 0 bases; bases with no gene match: 4.

This rearrangement joins TRBV20-1 to TRBJ2-7; 11 bases agree with TRBD2. The CDR3 spans 13 residues. Germline V gene lookup returns CDR1 DFQATT and CDR2 SNEGSKA (reference sequence). The ends lost 0 bases at V and 7 bases at J; junction bases unmatched: 2. The CDR3 nucleotides are TGCAGTGCTAGAGATGCTAGCGGGAGGGAGCAGTACTTC. Translating it yields CSARDASGREQYF.

The CDR3 bases are TGTGCCAGCAGCCAAGTGCGCCCGGCAGGGGAGCAGTACTTC. It yields the protein CASSQVRPAGEQYF. The rearrangement joins TRBV14 to TRBJ2-7, with D possibly TRBD1 on 5 matching bases. V was shortened by 1 base and J by 7 bases, with 14 bases between the two germline ends. Germline CDR1 reads SGHDN; CDR2 reads FVKESK. The CDR3 totals 14 residues.

This clonotype has at least ten counts. The chain combines TRBV7-9 with TRBJ1-3; D not resolved. Germline loops: CDR1 SEHNR, CDR2 FQNEAQ (reference sequence). The V and J ends lost 5 bases and 0 bases respectively, with 11 bases between them. CDR3 size: 15 residues. Here the CDR3 reads CASSGSPTSGNTIYF. The CDR3, as DNA: TGTGCCAGCAGCGGCTCTCCGACCTCTGGAAACACCATATATTTT. The whole variable domain, remainder taken from reference TRBV7-9 and TRBJ1-3, is DTGVSQNPRHKITKRGQNVTFRCDPISEHNRLYWYRQTLGQGPEFLTYFQNEAQLEKSRLLSDRFSAERPKGSFSTLEIQRTEQGDSAMYLCASSGSPTSGNTIYFGEGSWLTVV.

This clonotype is a singleton in its sample. The chain is built from TRBV7-8 and TRBJ2-1; D tentatively reads TRBD1 or TRBD2 (5 bases each). The V end was cut by 3 bases, the J end by 15 bases, with 18 bases between. Germline CDR1 is SGHVS and CDR2 is FQNEAQ. The CDR3 covers 13 residues. CDR3 coding DNA: TGTGCCAGCAGCTTGGTCCCTGGGACCTCCACGTTCTTC. Protein sequence: CASSLVPGTSTFF.

This clonotype has a count of ten or more. CDR3 protein: CASTIAGGVYEQYF. CDR3 bases: TGTGCCAGCACTATAGCGGGAGGAGTATACGAGCAGTACTTC. The V call is TRBV28, the J call TRBJ2-7; 10 bases are shared with TRBD2. The CDR3 has 14 amino acids. Germline loops: CDR1 MDHEN, CDR2 SYDVKM. After removal of 7 bases from V and 4 bases from J, the junction contained 7 bases not matched to a gene.

This clonotype has ten or more counts. The chain uses TRBV28 and TRBJ1-1; D call uncertain. Germline V gives CDR1 MDHEN, CDR2 SYDVKM. Trimming took 0 bases from V and 0 from J, leaving 8 bases between them. The CDR3 runs 15 residues. CDR3 in amino acids: CASSLWQIMNTEAFF. The CDR3 region has the DNA TGTGCCAGCAGTTTATGGCAGATAATGAACACTGAAGCTTTCTTT.

This clonotype was recorded at least ten times. The V and J genes are TRBV11-2 and TRBJ2-7, with 8 bases lining up with TRBD2. Trimming at V came to 4 bases and at J to 6 bases, leaving 11 bases not matched to a gene. The CDR3 has 15 amino acids. Germline CDR1 is SGHAT and CDR2 is FQNNGV. In DNA, the CDR3 is TGTGCCAGCAGCTCGACTAGCGCCTCTTCGAGCGAGCAGTACTTC. This codes for CASSSTSASSSEQYF.

This clonotype was counted between two and nine times. In nucleotides, the CDR3 is TGTGCCAGCAGCCCCGACTCCGGACAGTTCACCGGGGAGCTGTTTTTT. Translated: CASSPDSGQFTGELFF. This chain uses TRBV7-3 with TRBJ2-2; D perhaps matches TRBD1 (6 bases). Looked up from germline, CDR1 is SGHTA and CDR2 is FQGTGA. The ends were cut back, 5 bases at V and 4 bases at J, with 17 bases in the middle. The CDR3 totals 16 residues.

This clonotype was counted at least ten times. The rearrangement links TRBV6-1 to TRBJ2-7; 9 bases align to TRBD1. From germline, CDR1 is MNHNS and CDR2 SASEGT. Unmatched junction bases numbered 7, after V lost 6 bases and J lost 4 bases. The CDR3 sequence is 14 residues long. The CDR3 sequence is CASRPGTGSYEQYF. The CDR3 coding sequence is TGTGCCAGCAGGCCCGGGACAGGGAGTTACGAGCAGTACTTC.